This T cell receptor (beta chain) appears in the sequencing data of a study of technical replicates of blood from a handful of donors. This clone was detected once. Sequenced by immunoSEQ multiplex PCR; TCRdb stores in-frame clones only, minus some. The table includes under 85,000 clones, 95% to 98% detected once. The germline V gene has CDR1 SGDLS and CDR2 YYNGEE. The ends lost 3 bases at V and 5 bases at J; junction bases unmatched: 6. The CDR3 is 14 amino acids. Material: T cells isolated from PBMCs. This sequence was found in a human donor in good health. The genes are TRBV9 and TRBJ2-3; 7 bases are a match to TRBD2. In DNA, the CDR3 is TGTGCCAGCAGCGGAAGACTAGCAAGAGATACGCAGTATTTT. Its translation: CASSGRLARDTQYF.